The 12 T cell receptor beta chains below were found in one sample sequenced in a study of blood T cell repertoires in COVID-19. Method: immunoSEQ multiplex PCR; TCRdb's copy keeps in-frame clones and lacks some. The data show over 200,000 clones, with approximately 88% seen just once and 0.7% held by the top ten. What was sequenced was peripheral blood. The receptors here all came from a human donor in a cohort sampled during active COVID-19.

The chain has TRBV6-5 and TRBJ2-6, with D perhaps matching TRBD1 (6 bases). The V end lost 2 bases, the J end lost 2 bases, and 10 bases lay between the germline ends. The CDR3 length is 16 residues. Germline-derived CDR1 and CDR2 are MNHEY and SVGAGI. The CDR3 nucleotides read TGTGCCAGCAGTTACCTCGGGGACACTGGGGCCAACGTCCTGACTTTC. Translated: CASSYLGDTGANVLTF.

CDR3 nucleotide sequence: TGTGCCAGCTGCCCGTGGACAGCCACCGAATTGAACACTGAAGCTTTCTTT. This sequence encodes CASCPWTATELNTEAFF. The genes are TRBV18 and TRBJ1-1; TRBD1 might be the D (6 bases). Germline lookup yields CDR1 KGHSH and CDR2 LQKENI. This CDR3 has 17 residues. The V end lost 7 bases, the J end lost 0 bases, and 21 bases lay between the germline ends.

This clone was detected once. The chain joins TRBV6-6 to TRBJ2-1; TRBD1 is a possible D gene (6 bases). The germline V gene encodes CDR1 MNHNY and CDR2 SVGAGI (reference sequence). The CDR3 extends over 13 amino acids. Trimming took 8 bases from V and 4 from J, leaving 12 bases between them. The DNA for the CDR3 is TGTGCCAGCCTTCCGGACAGATACAATGAGCAGTTCTTC. Protein: CASLPDRYNEQFF.

This clone turned up a few times. This sequence joins TRBV6-5 and TRBJ1-6; D not certain. This CDR3 has 14 amino acids. Germline assignment: CDR1 MNHEY and CDR2 SVGAGI. V dropped 8 bases and J dropped 7 bases, with 15 bases sitting between them. This CDR3 is CASGVSILNSPLHF. The CDR3 region has the DNA TGTGCCAGCGGAGTTTCTATATTGAATTCACCCCTCCACTTT.

The chain uses TRBV5-1 and TRBJ1-1; 11 bases agree with TRBD1. Trimming cost V 2 bases and J 5 bases; bases outside gene matches: 14. There are 18 residues in the CDR3. CDR1 is SGHRS and CDR2 is YFSETQ in the germline V gene. Here the CDR3 reads CASSFWLGRTGGQTEAFF. DNA of the CDR3: TGCGCCAGCAGCTTCTGGTTGGGCAGGACAGGGGGCCAAACTGAAGCTTTCTTT.

The chain combines TRBV28 with TRBJ1-2; D is undetermined. CDR3 length: 15 residues. From germline, CDR1 is MDHEN and CDR2 SYDVKM. Trimming took 4 bases from V and 3 from J, leaving 15 bases between them. CDR3 amino acids: CASSSIAANDYGYTF. In nucleotides, the CDR3 is TGTGCCAGCAGTTCAATTGCGGCCAATGACTATGGCTACACCTTC.

This clone has just one count. The rearrangement links TRBV7-9 to TRBJ1-6; tentative D call: TRBD1 (5 bases). The CDR3 is 15 amino acids. Trimming stripped 5 bases from V and 8 bases from J, with 16 bases between. Germline V lookup: CDR1 SEHNR, CDR2 FQNEAQ (reference sequence). The CDR3: CASSPTTAKYSPLHF. In DNA, the CDR3 is TGTGCCAGCAGCCCGACGACAGCGAAGTATTCACCCCTCCACTTT.

This clone came up a few times. The chain recombines TRBV25-1 with TRBJ2-7; 7 nucleotides match TRBD1. The CDR3 is made up of 15 amino acids. Germline CDR1 is MGHDK and CDR2 is SYGVNS. Losses at the gene ends were 3 bases for V and 3 bases for J; bases not matched to a gene: 8. CDR3 sequence: CASSDPVRGLYEQYF. The CDR3 DNA reads TGTGCCAGCAGTGATCCTGTGAGGGGGCTCTACGAGCAGTACTTC.

V and J are TRBV7-3 and TRBJ2-7, with TRBD1 matching over 11 bases. Germline lookup yields CDR1 SGHTA and CDR2 FQGTGA. CDR3 size: 15 residues. J lost 5 bases, V lost 5 bases, and 8 bases had no gene match. CDR3 sequence (DNA): TGTGCCAGCAGCGGTACGGGACAGGGGGAGAACGAGCAGTACTTC. Its protein is CASSGTGQGENEQYF.

CDR3 nucleotides: TGTGCCAGCAACGAGGGAAACTACAATGAGCAGTTCTTC. Translated, it gives CASNEGNYNEQFF. The chain uses TRBV6-6 and TRBJ2-1; D is perhaps TRBD2 (5 bases). This CDR3 contains 13 residues. V shed 7 bases and J shed 3 bases, with 10 bases lying between them. The V gene's germline CDR1 is MNHNY and CDR2 SVGAGI (reference sequence).

V is TRBV3-1 (or the pseudogene TRBV3-2) and J is TRBJ2-1, with 10 positions matching TRBD1. The CDR3 sequence is 16 residues long. V gave up 3 bases and J gave up 4 bases; unmatched junction bases: 6. The V gene's germline CDR1 is LGHDT and CDR2 YNNKEL (reference sequence). The DNA of the CDR3 is TGTGCCAGCAGCCACTCCGGGACAGGGGCTTACAATGAGCAGTTCTTC. Encoded protein: CASSHSGTGAYNEQFF.

The chain recombines TRBV5-1 with TRBJ2-3; 14 bases fit TRBD2. Germline CDR1 is SGHRS and CDR2 is YFSETQ. The length of the CDR3 is 19 residues. V shed 0 bases and J 0 bases; nucleotides not matched to a gene: 6. Here the CDR3 reads CASSLARLAGGNSTDTQYF. Here the CDR3 DNA reads TGCGCCAGCAGCTTGGCTAGACTAGCGGGGGGGAATAGCACAGATACGCAGTATTTT.